This TCR beta chain was captured by sequencing in a study of OX40 agonist ivuxolimab in advanced cancers. Repertoires were generated with immunoSEQ multiplex PCR, while TCRdb's copy carries only in-frame clones and drops some. The table lists approximately 14,000 clones, 91% of them singletons, with roughly 25% in the top ten. V was trimmed by 0 bases and J by 4 bases, leaving 9 bases between them. The germline CDR1 and CDR2 sequences are SGHRS and YFSETQ. This CDR3 is built from 14 residues. Enrollment shut out patients with autoimmune disease history or systemic immunosuppression. The input for sequencing was CD4+ or CD8+ T cells sorted from blood, taken in a trial of the OX40 agonist ivuxolimab. V gene TRBV5-1 combines with J gene TRBJ2-3; D gene uncertain. The receptor comes from an adult with an advanced solid tumor such as melanoma, head and neck, liver or kidney cancer. The CDR3, as DNA: TGCGCCAGCAGCTTGGAAAGTGTGGCAGATACGCAGTATTTT. It encodes CASSLESVADTQYF. The whole variable domain, filled in from reference TRBV5-1 and TRBJ2-3, reads KAGVTQTPRYLIKTRGQQVTLSCSPISGHRSVSWYQQTPGQGLQFLFEYFSETQRNKGNFPGRFSGRQFSNSRSEMNVSTLELGDSALYLCASSLESVADTQYFGPGTRLTVL.